This entry features one T cell receptor beta chain sequence. TCRdb reprocessed the 5' RACE reads and reports one entry per CDR3 protein, with no DNA. This listing includes about 460,000 distinct CDR3 sequences. This entry comes from a study of T cells expressing NK-cell markers. The sequencing sample was made of blood T cells: a sorted CD56 or NKG2C T cell subset, CD4+ or CD8+ T cells, or bulk PBMC T cells (not recorded which). The source of this sequence is a woman aged 45-65 years in good health.

The CDR3 sequence is CSASSPLAGGPSSYNEQFF. The gene calls are TRBV20-1 and TRBJ2-1; the TCRdb D gene call, TRBD2, has no DNA to confirm it. Germline V gene lookup returns CDR1 DFQATT and CDR2 SNEGSKA (reference sequence). The CDR3 runs to 19 residues.